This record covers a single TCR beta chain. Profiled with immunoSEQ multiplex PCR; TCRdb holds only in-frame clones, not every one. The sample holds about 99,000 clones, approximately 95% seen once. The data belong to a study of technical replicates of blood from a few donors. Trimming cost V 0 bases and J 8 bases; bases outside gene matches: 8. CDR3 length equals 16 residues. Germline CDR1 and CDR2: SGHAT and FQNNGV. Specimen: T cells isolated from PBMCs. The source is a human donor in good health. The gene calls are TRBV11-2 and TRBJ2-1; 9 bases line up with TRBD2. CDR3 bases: TGTGCCAGCAGCTTAGAACCGGGACTAGCTTTGGATGAGCAGTTCTTC. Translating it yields CASSLEPGLALDEQFF.